One T cell receptor beta chain is described in this entry. This clone occurred once. Its antigen is still unknown. Base quality data are lacking; no much larger clone is found one base away. TCRbeta CDR3 regions were amplified from genomic DNA using the immunoSEQ Assay, a bias-controlled multiplex PCR. Per the source publication's procedure: The number of nucleated cells in each sample was estimated by amplification of reference gene primers within the assay. To quantify the absolute abundance of each unique TCRbeta CDR3 rearrangement, sequence reads were collapsed and filtered. For each sample, productive Simpson clonality was calculated as the square root of Simpson's diversity index over productive rearrangements. TCRdb provides this immuneACCESS table in a form limited to in-frame rearrangements. Some clones are lacking; in checked studies, under half of them reflect an unresolved V gene, and why the rest are absent is not known. V and J calls and clone size are copied from that table; D and trimming were computed from the DNA. The sample table lists some 290,000 clones, approximately 80% of them with a count of one. The ten largest clonotypes hold 2.5% to 3% of the sample.

The data stem from a study of blood T cell repertoires in COVID-19 (TCRdb year 2020). Regarding the research as a whole: Samples covering the acute and convalescent phases of COVID-19 were provided by collaborators in the United States, Italy and Spain. The material from the prospective study consisted of cDNA or gDNA derived from T cells, B-cell-depleted T cells, or PBMCs. Subjects who had been exposed to COVID-19, were actively infected with it, or had recovered from it provided the deeply sampled blood TCRbeta repertoires that made up the dataset. The repertoires were made available in a free public database intended to serve as a resource for research on the immune response to SARS-CoV-2. Samples were obtained from the ongoing ImmuneRACE study (first 160 participants) and from 1,000 to 1,500 subjects provided by 6 global collaborators. A de-identified subject ID, COVID-19 status, age in years and sex were almost always included in the sample metadata. Where available, HLA class I and class II types were obtained from metadata supplied by the sample provider rather than from assay-based typing.

What the work shows at the level of the full study, not this receptor alone: The amount of clinical and demographic metadata varied by source and participant and was provided uncurated.

V loses 4 bases of germline sequence and J loses 2 bases, and the interval between the two ends is 8 bases. From the germline V gene, CDR1 is LGHNA and CDR2 is YNFKEQ. There are 13 amino acids in the CDR3, from cysteine to phenylalanine inclusive. Only the CDR3 part of the read is kept: 39 bases, read in frame from the first base. Whole blood was collected in K2EDTA tubes by collaborating institutions according to the institutions' own protocols. For TCRbeta analysis, collaborators shipped samples in one of three forms: frozen whole blood, isolated PBMCs, or DNA extracted from either of those sample types.

The receptor was isolated from a woman aged 60-75 years with active or convalescent COVID-19. The chain uses TRBV4-2 and TRBJ2-5; tentative D gene TRBD2, with 5 bases matching. The sequenced material came from peripheral blood. The DNA sequence is as follows: TGTGCCAGCAGCCCTAGCCCACAAGAGACCCAGTACTTC. Its amino acids are CASSPSPQETQYF.